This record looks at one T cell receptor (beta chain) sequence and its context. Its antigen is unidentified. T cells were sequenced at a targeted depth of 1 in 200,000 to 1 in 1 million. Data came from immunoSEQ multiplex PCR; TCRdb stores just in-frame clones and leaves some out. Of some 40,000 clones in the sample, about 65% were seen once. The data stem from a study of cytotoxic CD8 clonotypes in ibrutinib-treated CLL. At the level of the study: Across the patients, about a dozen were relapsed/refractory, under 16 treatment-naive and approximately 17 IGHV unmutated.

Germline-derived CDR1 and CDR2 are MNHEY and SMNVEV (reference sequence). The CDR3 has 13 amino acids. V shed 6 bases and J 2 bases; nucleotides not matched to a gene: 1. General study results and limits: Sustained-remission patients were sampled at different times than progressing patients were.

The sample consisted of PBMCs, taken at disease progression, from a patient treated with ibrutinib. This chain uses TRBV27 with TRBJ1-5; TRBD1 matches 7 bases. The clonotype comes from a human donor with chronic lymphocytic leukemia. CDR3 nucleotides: TGTGCCAGCAGCGGACAGGGCAATCAGCCCCAGCATTTT. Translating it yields CASSGQGNQPQHF.